A selection of T cell receptor beta chains follows, all from one sample in a study of cytomegalovirus exposure and HLA in healthy donors. Assay: immunoSEQ multiplex PCR; the TCRdb copy retains only in-frame clones and omits some. This table lists around 110,000 clones. The sample taken for sequencing was PBMCs. These receptors were obtained from a man in his forties in good health and CMV-seropositive. The CDR3 runs from the conserved cysteine through the conserved F or W. D genes are given only for firm matches.

TRBD1,TRBJ1-5,15,TRBV28,TGTGCCAGCAGTTCAATTAGACAGGGGGATCAGCCCCAGCATTTT,CASSSIRQGDQPQHF
TRBD1,TRBJ2-7,13,TRBV27,TGTGCCAGCCGGGACAGGGCGTCGGGCGAGCAGTACTTC,CASRDRASGEQYF
-,TRBJ2-7,12,TRBV7-8,TGTGCCAGCAGCTTAGTCAACTACGAGCAGTACTTC,CASSLVNYEQYF
-,TRBJ1-2,11,TRBV10-3,TGTGCCATCAGGGTGACAGCCCGCTACACCTTC,CAIRVTARYTF
-,TRBJ2-1,16,TRBV5-1,TGCGCCAGCAGTTCCGCCCCCGAGGCCTCCTACAATGAGCAGTTCTTC,CASSSAPEASYNEQFF
-,TRBJ2-7,13,TRBV18,TGTGCCAGCTCACCAGCGGAGGGATCCGAGCAGTACTTC,CASSPAEGSEQYF
TRBD1,TRBJ2-7,17,TRBV28,TGTGCCAGCAGTGAACCACCGGGACAGGCTATCTCCTACGAGCAGTACTTC,CASSEPPGQAISYEQYF
-,TRBJ1-1,16,TRBV6-1,TGTGCCAGCAGTGAAGTGCGGGGATCTCCCGGGGCTGAAGCTTTCTTT,CASSEVRGSPGAEAFF
-,TRBJ2-5,18,TRBV7-2,TGTGCCAGCAATTTACCCATGAACGCCAGGGTGGTGGGAGAGACCCAGTACTTC,CASNLPMNARVVGETQYF
-,TRBJ2-7,16,TRBV6-1,TGTGCCAGCAGTGAAGGGTACAGAGCAGAGCCTTACGAGCAGTACTTC,CASSEGYRAEPYEQYF
-,TRBJ2-2,18,TRBV18,TGTGCCAGCTCACCAGATCACAGGGTTCTGATCCGAGCCGGGGAGCTGTTTTTT,CASSPDHRVLIRAGELFF
-,TRBJ2-3,18,TRBV10-3,TGTGCCATCAGTGGGGGAGTGCAGGACCTCCCTAGCACAGATACGCAGTATTTT,CAISGGVQDLPSTDTQYF
-,TRBJ1-2,14,TRBV6-5,TGTGCCAGCAGTTCAGACCTTGGAGGCTATGGCTACACCTTC,CASSSDLGGYGYTF
-,TRBJ2-2,16,TRBV6-1,TGTGCCAGCAGTGTTCCCTCCGGGACAAGTACCGGGGAGCTGTTTTTT,CASSVPSGTSTGELFF
TRBD2,TRBJ2-2,17,TRBV19,TGTGCCAGTAGTCCACGAATTCTAGCGGGAGGGCCCGGGGAGCTGTTTTTT,CASSPRILAGGPGELFF
-,TRBJ1-1,20,TRBV10-3,TGTGCCATCAGTGAGCTCCCGGGAACAGTTACCCCCTCTGGGAACACTGAAGCTTTCTTT,CAISELPGTVTPSGNTEAFF
-,TRBJ2-2,14,TRBV18,TGTGCCAGCTCACCAAAAGCCCGCACCGGGGAGCTGTTTTTT,CASSPKARTGELFF
-,TRBJ1-5,14,TRBV27,TGTGCCAGCAGTTCCCGACAACCGAATCAGCCCCAGCATTTT,CASSSRQPNQPQHF
-,TRBJ1-5,14,TRBV7-2,TGTGCCAGCAGCTTAGGGCTGGACAGTAAAAATCAGCATTTT,CASSLGLDSKNQHF
TRBD2,TRBJ2-2,17,TRBV29-1,TGCAGCGCCCTGACTAGCGGGCTAACGCCGAACACCGGGGAGCTGTTTTTT,CSALTSGLTPNTGELFF
-,TRBJ2-6,12,TRBV5-1,TGCGCCAGCAATAGTGGGGCCAACGTCCTGACTTTC,CASNSGANVLTF
TRBD1,TRBJ1-1,15,TRBV28,TGTGCCAGCAGATGGACAGGGGGCGTTGTCACTGAAGCTTTCTTT,CASRWTGGVVTEAFF
TRBD1,TRBJ2-4,13,TRBV10-1,TGCGCCAGCAAGAGGACAGGGATAAACATTCAGTACTTC,CASKRTGINIQYF
TRBD2,TRBJ2-3,16,TRBV5-1,TGCGCCAGCAGCCAAGGACTAGCGGGAGCGACAGATACGCAGTATTTT,CASSQGLAGATDTQYF
-,TRBJ1-1,14,TRBV29-1,TGCAGCGTTGCAACTACGGGTGTAAGCACTGAAGCTTTCTTT,CSVATTGVSTEAFF
-,TRBJ1-2,17,TRBV7-9,TGTGCCAGCAGCTTTTCCCTCCTACAGGATACTAACTATGGCTACACCTTC,CASSFSLLQDTNYGYTF